One and the same sample provided the 22 T cell receptor beta chains below, sequenced in a study of cytomegalovirus exposure and HLA in healthy donors. Amplification used 60 Vbeta primers and 13 Jbeta primers. Data came from immunoSEQ multiplex PCR; TCRdb stores just in-frame clones and leaves some out. The repertoire holds 95,000 to 100,000 clones, with about 80% as singletons. Sequencing input: PBMCs. The receptor set was obtained from a man aged 35 to 55 in good health and CMV-seronegative.

In its sample, this clone was seen a few times. The chain joins TRBV6-1 to TRBJ2-7, with 11 bases aligning to TRBD2. J was trimmed by 6 bases and V by 4 bases; bases with no gene match: 8. CDR1 MNHNS and CDR2 SASEGT come from the germline V gene. This CDR3 has 15 residues. In nucleotides, the CDR3 is TGTGCCAGCAGTGCCTGGACTAGCGGGTTCATCGAGCAGTACTTC. Its translation is CASSAWTSGFIEQYF.

This clone has only a few counts. The chain recombines TRBV29-1 with TRBJ2-1; unclear D gene. Germline CDR1 and CDR2: SQVTM and ANQGSEA. The CDR3 consists of 13 residues. Deletions cut 7 bases from V and 6 bases from J, with 16 bases between. CDR3 protein: CSAKISRPNEQFF. The CDR3 DNA reads TGCAGCGCCAAAATTTCGAGGCCCAATGAGCAGTTCTTC.

The chain uses TRBV9 and TRBJ2-5, with 14 nucleotides matching TRBD2. The germline CDR1 and CDR2 sequences are SGDLS and YYNGEE. The J segment lost 5 bases and the V segment lost 3 bases, leaving 3 bases of the junction unmatched. This CDR3 has 15 residues. CDR3 DNA: TGTGCCAGCAGCGGACTAGCGGGGGGGCTCGAGACCCAGTACTTC. The encoded protein is CASSGLAGGLETQYF.

The V gene is TRBV9, the J gene TRBJ2-7; 7 nucleotides agree with TRBD1. J lost 6 bases, V lost 0 bases, and 6 bases had no gene match. The CDR3 is 14 residues long. Germline-derived CDR1 and CDR2 are SGDLS and YYNGEE. The CDR3 DNA sequence: TGTGCCAGCAGCGTAGGACAGGGAATGCGCGAGCAGTACTTC. Its protein is CASSVGQGMREQYF.

The chain couples TRBV7-9 to TRBJ2-7, with 11 bases matching TRBD2. This CDR3 is built from 12 residues. Germline CDR1 reads SEHNR; CDR2 reads FQNEAQ (reference sequence). The CDR3 DNA is TGTTCCTCCGGGACTAGCGGATACGAGCAGTACTTC. Protein product: CSSGTSGYEQYF.

The rearrangement uses TRBV28 and TRBJ2-3; 9 bases line up with TRBD1. CDR3 length: 15 amino acids. Germline CDR1 is MDHEN and CDR2 is SYDVKM. V dropped 2 bases and J dropped 2; count of bases not matched to a gene: 2. The CDR3 reads CASSLGTGHTDTQYF. The CDR3 bases are TGTGCCAGCAGTTTAGGGACAGGGCACACAGATACGCAGTATTTT.

The chain carries TRBV4-3 and TRBJ1-5; D is ambiguous. This CDR3 has 15 amino acids. Trimming shortened V by 5 bases and J by 0 bases, and 11 bases separated the two germline ends. Germline assignment: CDR1 LGHNA and CDR2 YSLEER. The CDR3 here is CASSATANSNQPQHF. Written as DNA, the CDR3 is TGCGCCAGCAGCGCGACTGCAAATAGCAATCAGCCCCAGCATTTT.

The chain combines TRBV25-1 with TRBJ2-7, with D perhaps matching TRBD1 (5 bases). With 1 base removed from V and 3 bases from J, the gap between germline ends came to 13 bases. This CDR3 has 15 residues. The germline V gene encodes CDR1 MGHDK and CDR2 SYGVNS. The CDR3 sequence: CASSEWGKLNYEQYF. CDR3 DNA sequence: TGTGCCAGCAGTGAATGGGGCAAGCTAAACTACGAGCAGTACTTC.

The chain has TRBV9 and TRBJ1-3, with a possible D match to TRBD1 (6 bases). With 3 bases removed from V and 0 bases from J, the gap between germline ends came to 7 bases. Looked up from germline, CDR1 is SGDLS and CDR2 is YYNGEE. This CDR3 is 14 amino acids long. The DNA of the CDR3 is TGTGCCAGCAGCGCACAGGGCTCTGGAAACACCATATATTTT. Translated: CASSAQGSGNTIYF.

The chain couples TRBV5-1 to TRBJ1-4; 8 bases agree with TRBD1. This CDR3 is 14 amino acids long. Germline CDR1 SGHRS, CDR2 YFSETQ. Germline trimming cut 4 bases from V and 3 bases from J; bases unmatched to any gene: 2. CDR3 sequence: CASSQTGANEKLFF. The DNA of the CDR3 is TGCGCCAGCAGCCAGACAGGGGCTAATGAAAAACTGTTTTTT.

V usage is TRBV7-3 and J usage is TRBJ2-1; D is perhaps TRBD1 (5 bases). Trimming took off 6 bases at V and 6 bases at J, with 12 bases between the two ends. In germline, CDR1 is SGHTA, CDR2 FQGTGA. This CDR3 is 13 amino acids long. The DNA of the CDR3 is TGTGCCAGCAGTTCGACAGCTCTCAATGAGCAGTTCTTC. Its protein product is CASSSTALNEQFF.

V gene TRBV7-2 combines with J gene TRBJ2-7; D gene unclear. Trimming stripped 3 bases from V and 5 bases from J, with 5 bases between. This CDR3 is 11 amino acids long. Germline V gene data show CDR1 as SGHTA and CDR2 as FQGNSA. The CDR3 bases are TGTGCCAGCAGCTTCAGGAACGAGCAGTACTTC. It codes for CASSFRNEQYF.

The chain joins TRBV30 to TRBJ2-1, with D possibly being TRBD2 (6 bases). Trimming left V 8 bases short and J 10 bases short, with 15 bases between. Germline CDR1 and CDR2: GTSNPN and SVGIG (reference sequence). This CDR3 has 11 amino acids. The CDR3 region is CARQLGGEQFF. The CDR3 coding sequence is TGTGCCCGGCAACTCGGGGGAGAGCAGTTCTTC.

This chain connects TRBV11-2 to TRBJ2-1; TRBD2 matches 8 bases. This CDR3 is 16 amino acids long. The trim removed 0 bases at V and 5 bases at J, leaving 6 bases unmatched. Per germline, CDR1 SGHAT and CDR2 FQNNGV. The CDR3 coding sequence is TGTGCCAGCAGCTTAGAGGGCGGGGGGTCGAACAATGAGCAGTTCTTC. Residues: CASSLEGGGSNNEQFF.

V and J are TRBV4-1 and TRBJ1-5; a possible D gene is TRBD1 (5 bases). Germline-derived CDR1 and CDR2 are MGHRA and YSYEKL. The CDR3 runs 18 residues. With 0 bases removed from V and 1 base from J, the gap between germline ends came to 16 bases. CDR3 nucleotide sequence: TGCGCCAGCAGCCAAGAGGGCGGGAGGGGCCTCAGCAATCAGCCCCAGCATTTT. This codes for CASSQEGGRGLSNQPQHF.

The V and J genes are TRBV5-6 and TRBJ2-2, with D unclear. V was clipped by 1 base and J by 7 bases, with 5 bases between them. The CDR3 is 12 amino acids. Per the germline V gene, CDR1 is SGHDT and CDR2 is YYEEEE. The CDR3 protein is CASSLTHGELFF. In DNA, the CDR3 is TGTGCCAGCAGCTTGACTCACGGGGAGCTGTTTTTT.

This clone was counted a few times. CDR3 in amino acids: CASSVNQRTEDTQYF. In DNA, the CDR3 is TGTGCCAGCAGCGTAAATCAGCGGACGGAGGATACGCAGTATTTT. The chain joins TRBV9 to TRBJ2-3; weak D call: TRBD2 (5 bases). CDR3 length: 15 residues. Per germline, CDR1 SGDLS and CDR2 YYNGEE. Between the trimmed V and J ends, which lost 1 base and 6 bases, there was a span of 15 bases.

This clone was observed a handful of times. Here the CDR3 DNA reads TGTGCCAGTAGTACGCCGGGACAGGGGCTGCGGCCCCAGCATTTT. Translated: CASSTPGQGLRPQHF. This rearrangement joins TRBV19 to TRBJ1-5, with 10 nucleotides matching TRBD1. The ends lost 4 bases at V and 9 bases at J; junction bases unmatched: 9. Germline-derived CDR1 and CDR2 are LNHDA and SQIVND (reference sequence). The CDR3 is 15 residues long.

This clone was detected only once. This sequence joins TRBV7-2 and TRBJ2-1, with 15 bases lining up with TRBD2. From germline, CDR1 is SGHTA and CDR2 FQGNSA. V lost 5 bases to trimming and J lost 8 bases; unmatched junction nucleotides: 4. This CDR3 has 15 amino acids. The CDR3 DNA is TGTGCCAGCAGCCCGGGACTAGCGGGGGGCGATGAGCAGTTCTTC. Translated: CASSPGLAGGDEQFF.

The J gene is TRBJ1-2, the V gene TRBV28, with D perhaps matching TRBD1 (6 bases). There are 13 residues in the CDR3. The germline CDR1 and CDR2 sequences are MDHEN and SYDVKM. V was trimmed by 6 bases and J by 3 bases, leaving 11 bases between them. The CDR3: CASRPTGHYGYTF. The CDR3 nucleotides read TGTGCCAGCAGGCCTACAGGGCACTATGGCTACACCTTC.

The rearrangement joins TRBV5-1 to TRBJ2-1, with 9 bases matching TRBD1. CDR1 is SGHRS, CDR2 YFSETQ, per germline. This CDR3 comprises 16 residues. V shed 0 bases, J shed 8 bases, and the junction held 9 bases outside the gene matches. The CDR3, as DNA: TGCGCCAGCAGCTTGGCCTTTGGGACAGGGTCTTATGAGCAGTTCTTC. Translating it yields CASSLAFGTGSYEQFF.

This chain links TRBV2 with TRBJ1-3; D ambiguous. Trimming took off 3 bases at V and 0 bases at J, with 12 bases between the two ends. Germline CDR1 is SNHLY and CDR2 is FYNNEI. The CDR3 sequence is 16 residues long. The DNA of the CDR3 is TGTGCCAGCAGTGACACCTCAGGCGACTCTGGAAACACCATATATTTT. It specifies CASSDTSGDSGNTIYF.